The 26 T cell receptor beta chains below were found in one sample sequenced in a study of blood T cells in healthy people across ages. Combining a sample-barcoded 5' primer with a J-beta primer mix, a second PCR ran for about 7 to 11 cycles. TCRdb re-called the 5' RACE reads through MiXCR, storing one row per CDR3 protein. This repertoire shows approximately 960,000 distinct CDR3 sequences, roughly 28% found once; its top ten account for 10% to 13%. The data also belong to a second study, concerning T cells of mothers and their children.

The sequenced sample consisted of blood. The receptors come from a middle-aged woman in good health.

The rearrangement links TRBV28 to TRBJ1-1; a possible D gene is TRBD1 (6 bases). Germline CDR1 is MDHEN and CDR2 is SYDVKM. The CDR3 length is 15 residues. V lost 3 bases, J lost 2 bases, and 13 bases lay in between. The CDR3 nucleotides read TGTGCCAGCAGTTTTTCGTTAGGGGGAAACACTGAAGCTTTCTTT. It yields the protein CASSFSLGGNTEAFF. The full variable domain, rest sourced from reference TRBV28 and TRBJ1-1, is DVKVTQSSRYLVKRTGEKVFLECVQDMDHENMFWYRQDPGLGLRLIYFSYDVKMKEKGDIPEGYSVSREKKERFSLILESASTNQTSMYLCASSFSLGGNTEAFFGQGTRLTVV.

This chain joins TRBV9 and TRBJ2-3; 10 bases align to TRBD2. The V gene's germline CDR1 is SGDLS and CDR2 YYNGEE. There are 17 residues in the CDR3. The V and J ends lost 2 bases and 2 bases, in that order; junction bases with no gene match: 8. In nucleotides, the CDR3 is TGTGCCAGCAGCGTGGGATATAGCGGGGGGACCACAGATACGCAGTATTTT. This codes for CASSVGYSGGTTDTQYF.

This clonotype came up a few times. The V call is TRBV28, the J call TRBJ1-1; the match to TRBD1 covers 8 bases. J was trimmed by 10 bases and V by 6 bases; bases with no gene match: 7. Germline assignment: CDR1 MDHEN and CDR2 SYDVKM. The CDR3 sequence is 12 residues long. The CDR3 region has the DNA TGTGCCAGCAGGCGTCAGGGGGCTAGAGCTTTCTTT. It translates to CASRRQGARAFF. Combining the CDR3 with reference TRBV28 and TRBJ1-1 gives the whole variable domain DVKVTQSSRYLVKRTGEKVFLECVQDMDHENMFWYRQDPGLGLRLIYFSYDVKMKEKGDIPEGYSVSREKKERFSLILESASTNQTSMYLCASRRQGARAFFGQGTRLTVV.

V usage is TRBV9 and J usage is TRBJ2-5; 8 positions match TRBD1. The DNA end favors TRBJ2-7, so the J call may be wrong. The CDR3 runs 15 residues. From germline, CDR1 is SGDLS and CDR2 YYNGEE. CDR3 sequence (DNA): TGTGCCAGCAGCAGACAAGGGACAGGTCGGTACGAGCAGTACTTC. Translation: CASSRQGTGRYEQYF.

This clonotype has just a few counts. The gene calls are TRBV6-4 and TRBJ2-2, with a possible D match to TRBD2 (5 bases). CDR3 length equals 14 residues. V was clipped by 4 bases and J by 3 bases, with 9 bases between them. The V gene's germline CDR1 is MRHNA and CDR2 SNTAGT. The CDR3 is CASSAGTDTGELFF. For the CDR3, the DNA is TGTGCCAGCAGTGCGGGAACCGACACCGGGGAGCTGTTTTTT.

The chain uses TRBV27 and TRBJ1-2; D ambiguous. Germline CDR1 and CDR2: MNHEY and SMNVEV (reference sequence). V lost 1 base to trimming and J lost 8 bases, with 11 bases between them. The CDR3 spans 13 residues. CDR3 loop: CASSLLLTNGYTF. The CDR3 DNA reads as TGTGCCAGCAGTTTATTACTGACAAACGGCTACACCTTC.

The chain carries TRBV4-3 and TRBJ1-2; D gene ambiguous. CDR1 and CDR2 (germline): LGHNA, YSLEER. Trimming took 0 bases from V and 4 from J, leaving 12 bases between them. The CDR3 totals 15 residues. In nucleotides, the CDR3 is TGCGCCAGCAGCCAAGATCCGTTGGGTGGCTATGGCTACACCTTC. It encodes CASSQDPLGGYGYTF.

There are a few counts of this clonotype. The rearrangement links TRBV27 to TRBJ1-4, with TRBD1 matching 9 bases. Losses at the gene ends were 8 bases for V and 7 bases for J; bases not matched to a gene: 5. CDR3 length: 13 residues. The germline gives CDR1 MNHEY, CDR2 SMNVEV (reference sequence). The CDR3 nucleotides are TGTGCCAGCGGACGGGACAGGGCTGAAAAACTGTTTTTT. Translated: CASGRDRAEKLFF.

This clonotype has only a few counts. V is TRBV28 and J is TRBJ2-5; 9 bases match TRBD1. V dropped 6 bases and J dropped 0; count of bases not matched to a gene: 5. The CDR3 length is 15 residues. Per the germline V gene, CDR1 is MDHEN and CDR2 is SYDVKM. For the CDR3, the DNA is TGTGCCAGCAGCTGGGGACAGGGCCACCAAGAGACCCAGTACTTC. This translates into CASSWGQGHQETQYF.

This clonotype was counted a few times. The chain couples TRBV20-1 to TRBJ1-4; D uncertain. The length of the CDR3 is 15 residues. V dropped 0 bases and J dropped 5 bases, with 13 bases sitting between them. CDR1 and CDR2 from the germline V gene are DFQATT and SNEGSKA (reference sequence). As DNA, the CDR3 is TGCAGTGCTAGAGATTTGCAAGACCGAAATGAAAAACTGTTTTTT. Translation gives CSARDLQDRNEKLFF.

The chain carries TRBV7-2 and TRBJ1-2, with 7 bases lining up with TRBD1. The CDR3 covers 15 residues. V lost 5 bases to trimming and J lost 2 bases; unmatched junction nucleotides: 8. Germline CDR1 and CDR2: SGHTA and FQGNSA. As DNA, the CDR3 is TGTGCCAGCAGCAGAGGGGGCAATCCCAACTATGGCTACACCTTC. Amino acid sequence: CASSRGGNPNYGYTF. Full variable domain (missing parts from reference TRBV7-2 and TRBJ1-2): GAGVSQSPSNKVTEKGKDVELRCDPISGHTALYWYRQSLGQGLEFLIYFQGNSAPDKSGLPSDRFSAERTGGSVSTLTIQRTQQEDSAVYLCASSRGGNPNYGYTFGSGTRLTVV.

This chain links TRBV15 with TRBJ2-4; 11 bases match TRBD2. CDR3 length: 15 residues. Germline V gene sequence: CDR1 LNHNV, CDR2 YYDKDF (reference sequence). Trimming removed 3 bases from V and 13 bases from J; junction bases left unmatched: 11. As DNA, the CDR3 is TGTGCCACCAGCAGGGGACTAGCGGCCTACAATGAGCAGTACTTC. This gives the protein CATSRGLAAYNEQYF.

CDR3 amino acids: CASLPYGQGGDEQFF. The DNA for the CDR3 is TGTGCCAGCTTGCCTTACGGACAGGGTGGCGATGAGCAGTTCTTC. The chain combines TRBV18 with TRBJ2-1; 8 positions agree with TRBD1. The ends lost 7 bases at V and 8 bases at J; junction bases unmatched: 13. The CDR3 has 15 amino acids. Germline assignment: CDR1 KGHSH and CDR2 LQKENI.

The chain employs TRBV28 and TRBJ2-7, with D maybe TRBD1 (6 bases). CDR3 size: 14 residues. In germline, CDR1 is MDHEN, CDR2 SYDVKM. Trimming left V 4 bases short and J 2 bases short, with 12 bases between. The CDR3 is CASSSGQWTYEQYF. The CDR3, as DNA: TGTGCCAGCAGTTCTGGACAGTGGACCTACGAGCAGTACTTC.

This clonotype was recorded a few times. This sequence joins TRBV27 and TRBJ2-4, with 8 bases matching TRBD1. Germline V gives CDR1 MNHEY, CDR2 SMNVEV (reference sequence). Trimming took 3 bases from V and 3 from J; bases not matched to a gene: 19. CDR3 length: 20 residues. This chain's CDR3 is CASSFKGDQGAGFDKNIQYF. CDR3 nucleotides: TGTGCCAGCAGTTTCAAGGGCGACCAGGGGGCCGGGTTCGACAAAAACATTCAGTACTTC.

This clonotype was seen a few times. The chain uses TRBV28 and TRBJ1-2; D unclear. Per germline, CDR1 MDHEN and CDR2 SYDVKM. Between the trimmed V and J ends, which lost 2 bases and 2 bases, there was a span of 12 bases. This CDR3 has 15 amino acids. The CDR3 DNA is TGTGCCAGCAGTTTACCCCCGCCAGCCAACTATGGCTACACCTTC. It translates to CASSLPPPANYGYTF.

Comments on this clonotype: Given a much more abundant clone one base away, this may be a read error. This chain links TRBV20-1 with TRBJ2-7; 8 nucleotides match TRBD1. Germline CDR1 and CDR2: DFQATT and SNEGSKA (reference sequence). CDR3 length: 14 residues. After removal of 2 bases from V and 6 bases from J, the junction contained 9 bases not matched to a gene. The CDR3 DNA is TGCAGTGCTAGAAAGGACAGGGTAAGCCTCGAGCAGTACTTC. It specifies CSARKDRVSLEQYF.

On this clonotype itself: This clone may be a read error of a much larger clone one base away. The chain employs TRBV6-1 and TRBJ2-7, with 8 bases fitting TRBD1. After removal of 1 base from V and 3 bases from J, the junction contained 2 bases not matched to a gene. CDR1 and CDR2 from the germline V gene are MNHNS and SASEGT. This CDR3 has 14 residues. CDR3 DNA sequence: TGTGCCAGCAGTGAAGGGACAGGGTGCTACGAGCAGTACTTC. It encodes CASSEGTGCYEQYF.

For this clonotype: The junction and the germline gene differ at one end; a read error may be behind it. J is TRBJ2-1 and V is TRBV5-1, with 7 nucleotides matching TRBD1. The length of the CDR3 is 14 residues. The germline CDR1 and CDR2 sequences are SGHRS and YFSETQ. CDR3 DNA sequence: TGTGCCAGTAGTTGGGGACAGTCCTACAATGAGCAGTTCTTC. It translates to CASSWGQSYNEQFF. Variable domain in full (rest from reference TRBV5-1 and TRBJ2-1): KAGVTQTPRYLIKTRGQQVTLSCSPISGHRSVSWYQQTPGQGLQFLFEYFSETQRNKGNFPGRFSGRQFSNSRSEMNVSTLELGDSALYLCASSWGQSYNEQFFGPGTRLTVL.

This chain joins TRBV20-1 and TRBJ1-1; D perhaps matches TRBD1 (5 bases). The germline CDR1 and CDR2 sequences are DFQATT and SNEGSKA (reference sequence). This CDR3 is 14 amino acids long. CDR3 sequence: CTGADRHMNTEAFF. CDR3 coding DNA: TGCACCGGTGCTGACAGACACATGAACACTGAAGCTTTCTTT.

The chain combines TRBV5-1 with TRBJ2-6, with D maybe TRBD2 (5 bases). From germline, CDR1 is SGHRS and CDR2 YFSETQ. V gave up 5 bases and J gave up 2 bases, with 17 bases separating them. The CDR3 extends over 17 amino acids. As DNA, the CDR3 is TGCGCCAGCAGTGGACCAGCAGCGGTAGCTGGGGCCAACGTCCTGACTTTC. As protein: CASSGPAAVAGANVLTF.

The CDR3 coding sequence is TGTGCCAGCAGCTTAGGGGGGACCTGGGAGACCCAGTACTTC. Protein: CASSLGGTWETQYF. The rearrangement joins TRBV7-9 to TRBJ2-7; possibly TRBD1 or TRBD2 for D (5 bases each). Near its end, the DNA agrees better with TRBJ2-5, so the J call may be wrong. CDR3 length: 14 residues. Germline CDR1 SEHNR, CDR2 FQNEAQ (reference sequence).

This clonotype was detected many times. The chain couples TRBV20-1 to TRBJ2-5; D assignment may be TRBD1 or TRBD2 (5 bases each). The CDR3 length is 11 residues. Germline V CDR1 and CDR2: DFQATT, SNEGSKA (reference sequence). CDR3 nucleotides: TGCAGGCCGGGACGCGGGGAGACCCAGTACTTC. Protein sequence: CRPGRGETQYF.

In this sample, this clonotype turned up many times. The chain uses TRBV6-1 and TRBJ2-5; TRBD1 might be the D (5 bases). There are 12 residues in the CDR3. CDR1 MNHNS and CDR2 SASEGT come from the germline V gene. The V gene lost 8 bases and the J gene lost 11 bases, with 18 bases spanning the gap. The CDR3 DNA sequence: TGTGCCAGCGGACACAGTACCCGTGAACAGTACTTC. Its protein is CASGHSTREQYF.

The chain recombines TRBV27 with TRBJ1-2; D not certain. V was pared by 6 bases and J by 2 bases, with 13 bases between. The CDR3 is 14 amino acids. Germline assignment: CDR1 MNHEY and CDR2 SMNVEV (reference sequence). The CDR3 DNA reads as TGTGCCAGCAGGGCAGCCGGATCAAACTATGGCTACACCTTC. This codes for CASRAAGSNYGYTF.

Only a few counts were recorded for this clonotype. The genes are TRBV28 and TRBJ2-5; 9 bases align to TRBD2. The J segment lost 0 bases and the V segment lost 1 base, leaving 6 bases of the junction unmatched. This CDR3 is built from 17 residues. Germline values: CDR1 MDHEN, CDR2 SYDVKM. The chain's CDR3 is CASSLFKRGVYQETQYF. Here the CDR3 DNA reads TGTGCCAGCAGTTTATTCAAGCGGGGGGTATACCAAGAGACCCAGTACTTC.